This TCR beta chain was recorded in a study of blood T cell repertoires in COVID-19 (dated by TCRdb to the early 2020s). Notes on the research overall: Collaborator samples came from the United States, Italy and Spain and covered acute and convalescent phases of COVID-19. Where available, HLA class I and class II types were obtained from metadata supplied by the sample provider rather than from assay-based typing. Sample metadata almost always included a de-identified subject ID, COVID-19 status, age in years and sex. The samples were drawn from two sources: the first 160 participants of the ongoing ImmuneRACE study, and approximately 1,300 subjects contributed by 6 global collaborators. The prospective study material was composed of cDNA or gDNA derived from T cells, B-cell-depleted T cells, or PBMCs. The dataset comprised deeply sampled blood TCRbeta repertoires from subjects exposed to, actively infected with, or recovered from COVID-19. The repertoires were made available in a free public database intended to serve as a resource for research on the immune response to SARS-CoV-2. General findings and caveats noted by the study authors: How much clinical and demographic metadata was included differed by source and by participant, and the metadata was provided uncurated.

TCRbeta CDR3 regions were amplified from genomic DNA by means of the immunoSEQ Assay, a bias-controlled multiplex PCR. The study's own analysis went as follows. Nucleated cell counts per sample were estimated from amplification of reference gene primers within the assay. To quantify the absolute abundance of each unique TCRbeta CDR3 rearrangement, sequence reads were collapsed and filtered. For each sample, productive Simpson clonality was calculated as the square root of Simpson's diversity index across productive rearrangements. Entries here come from immuneACCESS through TCRdb and include only in-frame sequences with V and J called. Some clones fail to appear in such tables; in the studies checked, an unresolved V gene covers under half of the shortfall, and the cause of the remainder is unknown. V, J and clone size are taken as reported in that table, and D and trimming were inferred from the DNA itself. This sample comprises fewer than 50,000 clones, roughly 88% of them detected only once. The ten top clones hold around 8% of the sample.

Looking up the germline V gene (reference sequence) yields CDR1 LNHDA and CDR2 SQIVND. V loses 1 base at its end and J loses 4 bases; junction bases beyond the gene matches: 7. The CDR3 holds 16 amino acids from the cysteine to the phenylalanine. CDR3 DNA only is kept here, 48 bases in frame from base 1. This clone was observed once. There is no known antigen for this receptor. No base qualities exist here, and no much larger clone lies one base off it. Collaborating institutions collected whole blood in K2EDTA tubes following their own protocols. For TCRbeta analysis, collaborators shipped samples in one of three forms: frozen whole blood, isolated PBMCs, or DNA extracted from either of those sample types.

Recombination linked TRBV19 to TRBJ1-2; TRBD1 fits 9 bases in the junction. The sequenced sample was peripheral blood. The TCR comes from a human donor in a cohort sampled during active COVID-19. The DNA sequence follows: TGTGCCAGTAGTATAGCGGCGGGACAGGGAGGCTATGGCTACACCTTC. This gives the protein CASSIAAGQGGYGYTF.